These 17 T cell receptor beta chains share one sample of origin, sequenced in a study of T-cell memory formation after mild COVID-19. TCRdb itself ran the 5' RACE reads through MiXCR, one entry per CDR3 protein. The top ten clones hold under 25% of a sample with 200,000 to 300,000 distinct CDR3 sequences, roughly a tenth of them seen once. The sequenced sample was PBMCs or a T cell subset sorted from them (not recorded which). The receptors derive from a man younger than 35 who had mild COVID-19 (a few samples of this study predate the infection). Cell type and time point are not known.

The chain carries TRBV5-6 and TRBJ2-7, with 7 bases that match TRBD1. The CDR3 runs to 14 residues. Germline V CDR1 and CDR2: SGHDT, YYEEEE. J lost 2 bases, V lost 2 bases, and 4 bases had no gene match. CDR3: CASSLQGSAYEQYF. In DNA, the CDR3 is TGTGCCAGCAGCTTACAGGGGTCCGCCTACGAGCAGTACTTC. Full variable domain (missing parts from reference TRBV5-6 and TRBJ2-7): DAGVTQSPTHLIKTRGQQVTLRCSPKSGHDTVSWYQQALGQGPQFIFQYYEEEERQRGNFPDRFSGHQFPNYSSELNVNALLLGDSALYLCASSLQGSAYEQYFGPGTRLTVT.

The chain is built from TRBV6-6 and TRBJ1-6; a possible D gene is TRBD1 (5 bases). V dropped 1 base and J dropped 5 bases, with 6 bases sitting between them. Per germline, CDR1 MNHNY and CDR2 SVGAGI (reference sequence). The CDR3 sequence is 14 residues long. The CDR3 loop reads CASSYLTDNSPLHF. CDR3 nucleotide sequence: TGTGCCAGCAGTTACTTGACAGATAATTCACCCCTCCACTTT.

The sample holds many counts of this clonotype. J is TRBJ2-2 and V is TRBV5-1; 9 bases align to TRBD1. Germline V CDR1 and CDR2: SGHRS, YFSETQ. J was trimmed by 4 bases and V by 0 bases; bases with no gene match: 7. The CDR3 sequence is 17 residues long. The CDR3 is CASSLENRGPGTGELFF. CDR3 coding DNA: TGCGCCAGCAGCTTGGAAAACAGGGGGCCGGGCACCGGGGAGCTGTTTTTT.

This clonotype showed up just a few times. The genes are TRBV7-8 and TRBJ2-5; no clear D. V lost 1 base to trimming and J lost 4 bases, with 10 bases between them. This CDR3 is built from 14 residues. Germline V gives CDR1 SGHVS, CDR2 FQNEAQ. CDR3 in DNA: TGTGCCAGCAGCTTAGAGGCATCTCTAGAGACCCAGTACTTC. It is translated as CASSLEASLETQYF. Combining the CDR3 with reference TRBV7-8 and TRBJ2-5 gives the whole variable domain GAGVSQSPRYKVAKRGQDVALRCDPISGHVSLFWYQQALGQGPEFLTYFQNEAQLDKSGLPSDRFFAERPEGSVSTLKIQRTQQEDSAVYLCASSLEASLETQYFGPGTRLLVL.

This clonotype was seen only a few times. At one end the junction does not follow the germline gene, possibly because of a read error. The genes are TRBV7-7 and TRBJ1-5; the D is unclear. The germline V gene encodes CDR1 SSHAT and CDR2 FNYEAQ (reference sequence). There are 13 residues in the CDR3. This chain's CDR3 is CASSPGYDQPQHF. For the CDR3, the DNA is TGTGCTAGCAGCCCCGGGTACGATCAGCCCCAGCATTTT. The full variable domain, rest sourced from reference TRBV7-7 and TRBJ1-5, is GAGVSQSPRYKVTKRGQDVTLRCDPISSHATLYWYQQALGQGPEFLTYFNYEAQPDKSGLPSDRFSAERPEGSISTLTIQRTEQRDSAMYRCASSPGYDQPQHFGDGTRLSIL.

The chain uses TRBV19 and TRBJ2-7, with D unclear. CDR1 and CDR2 (germline): LNHDA, SQIVND (reference sequence). V lost 3 bases to trimming and J lost 5 bases, with 8 bases between them. CDR3 length: 12 residues. In nucleotides, the CDR3 is TGTGCCAGTAGTATTTCCACCAACGAGCAGTACTTC. Its translation is CASSISTNEQYF. The whole variable domain, remainder taken from reference TRBV19 and TRBJ2-7, is DGGITQSPKYLFRKEGQNVTLSCEQNLNHDAMYWYRQDPGQGLRLIYYSQIVNDFQKGDIAEGYSVSREKKESFPLTVTSAQKNPTAFYLCASSISTNEQYFGPGTRLTVT.

There are many counts of this clonotype. The V and J genes are TRBV27 and TRBJ2-2; D assignment may be TRBD1 or TRBD2 (5 bases each). V lost 10 bases and J lost 7, with 10 bases in between. Germline V CDR1 and CDR2: MNHEY, SMNVEV (reference sequence). This CDR3 has 11 amino acids. Here the CDR3 reads CATSGSGELFF. In nucleotides, the CDR3 is TGTGCCACCTCAGGGAGCGGGGAGCTGTTTTTT.

This clonotype was counted at least ten times. This sequence joins TRBV20-1 and TRBJ2-4; D is possibly TRBD2 (6 bases). The germline CDR1 and CDR2 sequences are DFQATT and SNEGSKA (reference sequence). With 5 bases removed from V and 0 bases from J, the gap between germline ends came to 14 bases. The CDR3 runs 15 residues. DNA for the CDR3: TGCAGTGCTCCCCCCGGAGGGACAGCCAAAAACATTCAGTACTTC. The encoded protein is CSAPPGGTAKNIQYF.

The chain carries TRBV7-8 and TRBJ1-5; 7 bases match TRBD1. V lost 5 bases and J lost 6; bases outside the gene matches: 16. The CDR3 is 17 amino acids. Germline V gene lookup returns CDR1 SGHVS and CDR2 FQNEAQ. Written as DNA, the CDR3 is TGTGCCAGCAGCCTCTCTCTACAGGGGCGTCGGGGTCAGCCCCAGCATTTT. This translates into CASSLSLQGRRGQPQHF.

The chain employs TRBV27 and TRBJ1-1; D perhaps matches TRBD1 (6 bases). The CDR3 length is 19 residues. Trimming took off 0 bases at V and 1 base at J, with 21 bases between the two ends. Per the germline V gene, CDR1 is MNHEY and CDR2 is SMNVEV (reference sequence). This CDR3 reads CASSLSGERTDARNTEAFF. As DNA, the CDR3 is TGTGCCAGCAGTTTATCGGGAGAAAGGACAGACGCGAGGAACACTGAAGCTTTCTTT.

The rearrangement links TRBV7-2 to TRBJ1-2; the match to TRBD1 covers 10 bases. CDR3 length: 14 residues. Germline CDR1 and CDR2: SGHTA and FQGNSA. The V segment lost 6 bases and the J segment 3 bases; nucleotides outside the gene matches: 4. CDR3 in amino acids: CASRSGTGDYGYTF. For the CDR3, the DNA is TGTGCCAGCAGGTCCGGGACAGGGGACTATGGCTACACCTTC. The variable domain in full, completed from reference TRBV7-2 and TRBJ1-2, reads GAGVSQSPSNKVTEKGKDVELRCDPISGHTALYWYRQSLGQGLEFLIYFQGNSAPDKSGLPSDRFSAERTGGSVSTLTIQRTQQEDSAVYLCASRSGTGDYGYTFGSGTRLTVV.

The chain employs TRBV4-1 and TRBJ1-1; D is possibly TRBD1 (6 bases). This CDR3 comprises 16 residues. The germline V gene encodes CDR1 MGHRA and CDR2 YSYEKL. V lost 3 bases, J lost 2 bases, and 16 bases lay in between. As DNA, the CDR3 is TGCGCCAGCAGCCAGATGGGTACAGGGCTAAACACTGAAGCTTTCTTT. Translated, it gives CASSQMGTGLNTEAFF.

J is TRBJ2-7 and V is TRBV12-3 or TRBV12-4, with a possible D match to TRBD1 (6 bases). Trimming stripped 6 bases from V and 1 base from J, with 16 bases between. The CDR3 has 15 residues. This CDR3 reads CASRKQGYYSYEQYF. The CDR3 nucleotides read TGTGCCAGCAGAAAACAGGGATACTATTCCTACGAGCAGTACTTC.

The chain is built from TRBV12-3 or TRBV12-4 and TRBJ2-6; D possibly corresponds to TRBD1 (8 bases). V was cut by 6 bases and J by 1 base, with 31 bases left in between. The CDR3 is made up of 22 amino acids. The CDR3 DNA sequence: TGTGCCAGCAGCTATTGGGGGGGACAGGTTATCATAAGAGGATCTGGGGCCAACGTCCTGACTTTC. Protein: CASSYWGGQVIIRGSGANVLTF.

The chain has TRBV20-1 and TRBJ2-1; 10 bases match TRBD2. The CDR3 has 16 residues. The ends lost 7 bases at V and 2 bases at J; junction bases unmatched: 11. CDR1 and CDR2 (germline): DFQATT, SNEGSKA (reference sequence). The CDR3 region is CSVPNIAGGAYNEQFF. DNA for the CDR3: TGCAGTGTGCCAAATATAGCGGGGGGCGCCTACAATGAGCAGTTCTTC.

This chain links TRBV9 with TRBJ2-5; D may be TRBD1 (5 bases). The CDR3 is 13 amino acids. Germline CDR1 SGDLS, CDR2 YYNGEE. Trimming pared 2 bases from V and 5 bases from J, leaving 10 bases between. The CDR3 reads CASSVQGGETQYF. The CDR3 DNA reads TGTGCCAGCAGCGTCCAGGGTGGGGAGACCCAGTACTTC.

This clonotype came up a few times. This rearrangement joins TRBV20-1 to TRBJ2-3; D gene uncertain. V was shortened by 3 bases and J by 3 bases, with 13 bases between the two germline ends. The CDR3 totals 14 residues. Germline values: CDR1 DFQATT, CDR2 SNEGSKA (reference sequence). As DNA, the CDR3 is TGCAGTGCTAGTCACGCCAAAGCTACAGATACGCAGTATTTT. Amino acid sequence: CSASHAKATDTQYF.